The T cell receptor (beta chain) under discussion was sequenced for a study of blood T cell repertoires in COVID-19. Study-level background: T cells, B-cell-depleted T cells, or PBMCs provided the cDNA or gDNA that served as material.

Recruits, aged roughly 18 to 90 years, lived in around 24 US areas. Exposed study participants had met a COVID-19 case within 2 weeks before entry. The table came from immunoSEQ multiplex PCR; TCRdb's copy has only in-frame clones and leaves some out. The top ten clones hold 0.95% to 1.1% of a sample with some 360,000 clones, 88% of them seen once. The germline V and J ends were trimmed by 2 bases and 3 bases, with 18 bases remaining between them. CDR3 length: 16 residues. Germline assignment: CDR1 SGHNT and CDR2 YYREEE (reference sequence). The clonotype was recovered from a woman aged 30 to 39 who had been exposed to COVID-19. This chain uses TRBV5-4 with TRBJ2-7; tentative D call: TRBD2 (7 bases). The specimen sequenced was PBMCs or T cells enriched from blood (not recorded which). The DNA of the CDR3 is TGTGCCAGCAGCTTAGGGGGGGCGGGGTCTCTCTACGAGCAGTACTTC. This encodes CASSLGGAGSLYEQYF.